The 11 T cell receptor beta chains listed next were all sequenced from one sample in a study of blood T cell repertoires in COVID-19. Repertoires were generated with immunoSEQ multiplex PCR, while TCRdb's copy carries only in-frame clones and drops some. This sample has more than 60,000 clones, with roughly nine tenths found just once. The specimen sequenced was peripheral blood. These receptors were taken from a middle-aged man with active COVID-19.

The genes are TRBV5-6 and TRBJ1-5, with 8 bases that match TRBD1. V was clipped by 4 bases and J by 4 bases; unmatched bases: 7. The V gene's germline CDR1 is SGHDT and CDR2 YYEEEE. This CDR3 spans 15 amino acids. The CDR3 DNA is TGTGCCAGCAGCCGGAGACAGGGGACAAATCAGCCCCAGCATTTT. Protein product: CASSRRQGTNQPQHF.

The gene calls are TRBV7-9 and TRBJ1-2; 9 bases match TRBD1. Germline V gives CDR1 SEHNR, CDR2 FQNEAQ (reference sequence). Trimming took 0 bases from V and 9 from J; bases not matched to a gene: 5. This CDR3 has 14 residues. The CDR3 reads CASSLAGTGLSYTF. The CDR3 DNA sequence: TGTGCCAGCAGCTTAGCGGGGACAGGGCTCAGCTACACCTTC.

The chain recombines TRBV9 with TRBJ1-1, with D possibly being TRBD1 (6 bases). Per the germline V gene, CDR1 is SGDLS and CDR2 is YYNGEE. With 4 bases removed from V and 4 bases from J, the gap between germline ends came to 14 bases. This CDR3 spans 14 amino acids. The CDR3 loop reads CASSPRGGFTEAFF. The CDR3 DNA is TGTGCCAGCAGCCCCAGGGGAGGGTTCACTGAAGCTTTCTTT.

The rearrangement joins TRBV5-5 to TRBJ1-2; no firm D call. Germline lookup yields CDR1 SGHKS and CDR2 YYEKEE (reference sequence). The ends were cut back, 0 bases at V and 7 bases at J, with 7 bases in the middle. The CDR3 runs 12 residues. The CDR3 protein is CASSLAAGGYTF. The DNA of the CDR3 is TGTGCCAGCAGCTTGGCAGCAGGTGGCTACACCTTC.

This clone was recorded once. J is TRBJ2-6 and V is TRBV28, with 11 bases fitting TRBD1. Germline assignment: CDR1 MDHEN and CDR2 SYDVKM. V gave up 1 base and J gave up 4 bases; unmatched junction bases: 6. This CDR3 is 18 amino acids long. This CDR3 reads CASSLSGQGVRGANVLTF. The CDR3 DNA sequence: TGTGCCAGCAGTTTATCGGGACAGGGGGTGCGGGGGGCCAACGTCCTGACTTTC.

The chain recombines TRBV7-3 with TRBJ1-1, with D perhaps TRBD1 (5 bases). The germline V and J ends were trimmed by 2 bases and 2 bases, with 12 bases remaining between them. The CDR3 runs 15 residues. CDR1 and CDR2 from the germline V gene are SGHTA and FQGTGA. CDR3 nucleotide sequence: TGTGCCAGCAGCTTAGAGACAGCCCGAAACACTGAAGCTTTCTTT. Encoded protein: CASSLETARNTEAFF.

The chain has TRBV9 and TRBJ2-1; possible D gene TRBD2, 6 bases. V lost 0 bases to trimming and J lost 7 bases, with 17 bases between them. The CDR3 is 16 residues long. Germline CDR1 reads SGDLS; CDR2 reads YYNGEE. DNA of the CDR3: TGTGCCAGCAGCGTAGAACCGGGACTGATGATGAATGAGCAGTTCTTC. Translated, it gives CASSVEPGLMMNEQFF.

For the CDR3, the DNA is TGTGCCAGCTCAGAATCTGCCGGGGGTACCTATTCCTACAATGAGCAGTTCTTC. Protein: CASSESAGGTYSYNEQFF. This sequence joins TRBV18 and TRBJ2-1; perhaps TRBD2 as D (6 bases). This CDR3 region has 18 residues. Germline lookup yields CDR1 KGHSH and CDR2 LQKENI. V shed 5 bases and J shed 1 base, with 21 bases lying between them. Full variable domain (remainder filled in from reference TRBV18 and TRBJ2-1): NAGVMQNPRHLVRRRGQEARLRCSPMKGHSHVYWYRQLPEEGLKFMVYLQKENIIDESGMPKERFSAEFPKEGPSILRIQQVVRGDSAAYFCASSESAGGTYSYNEQFFGPGTRLTVL.

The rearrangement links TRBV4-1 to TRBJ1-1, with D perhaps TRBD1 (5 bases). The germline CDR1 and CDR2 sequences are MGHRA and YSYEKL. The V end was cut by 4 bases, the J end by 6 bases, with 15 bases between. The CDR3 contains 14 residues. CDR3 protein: CASSRQMGQPEAFF. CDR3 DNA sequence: TGCGCCAGCAGCCGGCAAATGGGGCAGCCTGAAGCTTTCTTT.

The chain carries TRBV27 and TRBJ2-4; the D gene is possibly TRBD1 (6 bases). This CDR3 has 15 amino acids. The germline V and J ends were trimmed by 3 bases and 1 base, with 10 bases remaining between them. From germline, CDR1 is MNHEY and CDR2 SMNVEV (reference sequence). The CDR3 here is CASSFDRRAKNIQYF. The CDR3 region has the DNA TGTGCCAGCAGTTTTGACAGGCGGGCCAAAAACATTCAGTACTTC.

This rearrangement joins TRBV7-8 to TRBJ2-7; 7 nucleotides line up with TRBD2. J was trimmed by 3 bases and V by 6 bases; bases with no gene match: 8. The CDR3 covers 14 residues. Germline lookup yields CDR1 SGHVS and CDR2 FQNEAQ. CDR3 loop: CASRKTAGVYEQYF. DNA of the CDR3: TGTGCCAGCAGAAAGACGGCGGGAGTCTACGAGCAGTACTTC.